Sequencing of this T cell receptor (beta chain) was carried out in a study of cytomegalovirus exposure and HLA in healthy donors. Study results and limitations: An analysis that was carried out later associated some 17,000 TCR beta sequences with HLA alleles at 0.05 false discovery rate. Previously analyzed data showed that most TCR beta V segments were productive at a frequency of about 90% or about 30%.

As for this clone: Its antigen is unidentified.

The study ran its PCR with 60 Vbeta and 13 Jbeta primers. Assay used: immunoSEQ multiplex PCR; TCRdb lists only in-frame clones, some missing. The sample's table shows approximately 47,000 clones. The origin of this receptor is a male donor in good health and CMV-seronegative. Sequencing used PBMCs.

The CDR3 loop is CASSLVRQSYGNEQFF. CDR3 sequence (DNA): TGTGCCAGCAGCTTGGTCCGACAGTCGTACGGCAATGAGCAGTTCTTC. V gene TRBV5-6 combines with J gene TRBJ2-1; perhaps TRBD1 as D (5 bases). Germline V gives CDR1 SGHDT, CDR2 YYEEEE. V dropped 0 bases and J dropped 6 bases, with 16 bases sitting between them. The CDR3 has 16 residues.